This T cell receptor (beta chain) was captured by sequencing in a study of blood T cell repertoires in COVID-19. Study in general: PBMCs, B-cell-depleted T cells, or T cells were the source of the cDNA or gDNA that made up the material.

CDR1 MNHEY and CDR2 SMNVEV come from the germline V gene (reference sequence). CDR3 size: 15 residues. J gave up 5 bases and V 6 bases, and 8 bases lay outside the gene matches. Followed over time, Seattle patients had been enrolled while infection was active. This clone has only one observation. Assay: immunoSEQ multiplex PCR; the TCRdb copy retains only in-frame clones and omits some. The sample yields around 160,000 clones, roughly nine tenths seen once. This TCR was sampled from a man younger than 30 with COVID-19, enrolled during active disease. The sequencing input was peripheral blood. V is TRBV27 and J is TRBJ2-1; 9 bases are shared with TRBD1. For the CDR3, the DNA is TGTGCCAGCAGCCCGGACAGGGGTTCAGACAATGAGCAGTTCTTC. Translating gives CASSPDRGSDNEQFF.